This T cell receptor beta chain was observed in a study of cytomegalovirus exposure and HLA in healthy donors. Overall study results and limits: The study labeled more than 150 TCR beta chains cytomegalovirus-associated. Rarity held for most TCR sequences, but there were some public TCRs that occurred in many donors. At a 0.05 false discovery rate, a later analysis found over 15,000 TCR beta sequences to be associated with HLA alleles. In a later analysis, TCR beta V- and J-gene trimming showed a link to a missense DCLRE1C variant.

The PCR ran on 60 Vbeta and 13 Jbeta primers. The table came from immunoSEQ multiplex PCR; TCRdb's copy has only in-frame clones and leaves some out. The table shows some 190,000 clones, with less than 85% occurring only once. V was clipped by 4 bases and J by 15 bases; unmatched bases: 6. The CDR3 spans 12 residues. Germline V gives CDR1 SGHKS, CDR2 YYEKEE (reference sequence). Turning to this clone: The antigen remains undetermined.

This chain links TRBV5-5 with TRBJ1-6; 8 bases fit TRBD1. The sequenced sample consisted of PBMCs. This clonotype originated in a boy between 2 and 15 years old in good health and CMV-seronegative. In nucleotides, the CDR3 is TGTGCCAGCAGCCGAGACAGGGGAGGCCTCCACTTT. It codes for CASSRDRGGLHF.